The subject of this entry is one TCR beta chain. The trim removed 0 bases at V and 7 bases at J, leaving 0 bases unmatched. CDR3 size: 13 residues. Germline CDR1 and CDR2: SGDLS and YYNGEE. The data were obtained in a study of T cells in Graves' hyperthyroidism and ophthalmopathy. There were TCR beta CDR3 regions amplified from RNA transcripts. The TCR CDR3 was amplified in a first-round RT-PCR using the HTBI primer set. TCRdb fed the multiplex PCR reads into MiXCR, producing one record per CDR3 protein. The repertoire holds under 750,000 distinct CDR3 sequences, with around a sixth as singletons. The genes are TRBV9 and TRBJ2-2, with 7 bases that match TRBD2. This TCR derives from a woman between 50 and 59 years old with Graves' hyperthyroidism that later progressed to Graves' ophthalmopathy. The sequencing sample was made of blood. The CDR3 loop is CASSVGEGGELFF. CDR3 in DNA: TGTGCCAGCAGCGTAGGGGAGGGCGGGGAGCTGTTTTTT.